This section outlines one TCR beta chain sequence together with its context. The source of the sample is a study of radiotherapy plus CTLA-4 blockade in lung cancer. The table came from immunoSEQ multiplex PCR; TCRdb's copy has only in-frame clones and leaves some out. This sample has roughly 90,000 clones; approximately 78% occur once, and the top ten carry roughly 26%. CTLA-4 blockade using ipilimumab, together with focal radiation, was received by patients with chemo-refractory metastatic non-small-cell lung cancer. The material was peripheral blood, obtained from a patient treated with radiotherapy plus ipilimumab. This sequence originates from a human donor with non-small cell lung cancer that progressed on radiotherapy plus ipilimumab.

DNA of the CDR3: TGCGCCACCTCCCCCCAGGCGGGAGTCTCTGAGACCCAGTACTTC. This gives the protein CATSPQAGVSETQYF. The chain joins TRBV5-1 to TRBJ2-5; 7 positions match TRBD2. Trimming took 9 bases from V and 5 from J; bases not matched to a gene: 16. Per germline, CDR1 SGHRS and CDR2 YFSETQ. The CDR3 has 15 amino acids. Complete variable domain (other parts from reference TRBV5-1 and TRBJ2-5): KAGVTQTPRYLIKTRGQQVTLSCSPISGHRSVSWYQQTPGQGLQFLFEYFSETQRNKGNFPGRFSGRQFSNSRSEMNVSTLELGDSALYLCATSPQAGVSETQYFGPGTRLLVL.